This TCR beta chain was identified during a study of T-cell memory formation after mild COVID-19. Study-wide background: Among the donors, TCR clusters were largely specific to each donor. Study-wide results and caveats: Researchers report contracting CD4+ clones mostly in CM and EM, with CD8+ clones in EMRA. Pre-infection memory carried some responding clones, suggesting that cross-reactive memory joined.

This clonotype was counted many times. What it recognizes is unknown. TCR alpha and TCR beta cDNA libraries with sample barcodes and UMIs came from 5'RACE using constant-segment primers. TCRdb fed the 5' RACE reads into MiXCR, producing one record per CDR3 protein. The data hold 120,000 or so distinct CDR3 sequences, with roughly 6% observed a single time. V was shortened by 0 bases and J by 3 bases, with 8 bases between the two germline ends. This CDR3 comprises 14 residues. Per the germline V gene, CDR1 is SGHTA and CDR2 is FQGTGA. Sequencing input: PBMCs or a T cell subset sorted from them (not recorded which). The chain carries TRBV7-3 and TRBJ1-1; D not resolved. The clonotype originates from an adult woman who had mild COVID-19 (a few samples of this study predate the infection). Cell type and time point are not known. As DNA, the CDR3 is TGTGCCAGCAGCTTAACCGGGCGCTACACTGAAGCTTTCTTT. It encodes CASSLTGRYTEAFF.